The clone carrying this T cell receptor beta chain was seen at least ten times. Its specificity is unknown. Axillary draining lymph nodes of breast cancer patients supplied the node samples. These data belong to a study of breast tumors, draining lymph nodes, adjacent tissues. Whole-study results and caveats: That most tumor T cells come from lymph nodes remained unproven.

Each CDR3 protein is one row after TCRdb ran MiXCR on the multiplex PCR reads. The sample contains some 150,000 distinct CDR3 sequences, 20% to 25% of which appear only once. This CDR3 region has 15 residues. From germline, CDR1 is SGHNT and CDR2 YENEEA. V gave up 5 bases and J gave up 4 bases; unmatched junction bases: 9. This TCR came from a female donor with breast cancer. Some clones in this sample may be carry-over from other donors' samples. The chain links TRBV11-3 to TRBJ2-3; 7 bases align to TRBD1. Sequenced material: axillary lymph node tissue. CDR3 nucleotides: TGTGCCAGCAGCAGACGGACAGGCCCAGCAGATACGCAGTATTTT. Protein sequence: CASSRRTGPADTQYF.